The rows below give T cell receptor beta chains drawn from one sample of a study of blood T cell repertoires in COVID-19. TCRdb's copy holds only in-frame clones and misses some; the assay was immunoSEQ multiplex PCR. The table lists 400,000 to 500,000 clones, 86% of them singletons, with around 1.4% in the top ten. The specimen sequenced was peripheral blood. All receptors come from a woman aged 25 to 39 with active or convalescent COVID-19. CDR3s include the opening cysteine and the closing phenylalanine or tryptophan. The D gene is left open where the match is weak. Part of the rows lack a size; the others show once, few, many or a class for expanded clones.

-	TRBJ1-3	TRBV30	-	TGTGCCTGGAGTTATGGAAACACCATATATTTT	CAWSYGNTIYF
-	TRBJ1-2	TRBV4-1	-	TGCGCCAGCAGCCCCGAAGGCCCCCCAACTAATGGCTACACCTTC	CASSPEGPPTNGYTF
-	TRBJ2-2	TRBV7-6	-	TGTGCCAGCAGCTTAGAGACAGGCCTGAACACCGGGGAGCTGTTTTTT	CASSLETGLNTGELFF
-	TRBJ1-2	TRBV19	-	TGTGCCAGTAGTTCTCAAGGCAGGGGTGGCTACACCTTC	CASSSQGRGGYTF
-	TRBJ2-7	TRBV5-1	once	TGCGCCAGCAGCTTGGGTGGGGACACCTCCTACGAGCAGTACTTC	CASSLGGDTSYEQYF
TRBD1	TRBJ1-1	TRBV3-1/TRBV3-2	-	TGTGCCAGCAGCTCGACAGGGGTTGGGACTGAAGCTTTCTTT	CASSSTGVGTEAFF
-	TRBJ1-2	TRBV27	-	TGTGCCAGCAGTACGCGTCTCCCGGGGAAAGACTATGGCTACACCTTC	CASSTRLPGKDYGYTF
TRBD2	TRBJ2-3	TRBV6-1	-	TGTGCCAGCAGTGTTGAAGCGGGAGGTAGGGTGGATACGCAGTATTTT	CASSVEAGGRVDTQYF
-	TRBJ2-4	TRBV28	-	TGTGCCAGCAGTTTGAGGGTCAGCATTCAGTACTTC	CASSLRVSIQYF
-	TRBJ1-3	TRBV4-1	-	TGCGCCAGCAGCCCCCTCTCGGGAGGTAACTCTGGAAACACCATATATTTT	CASSPLSGGNSGNTIYF
TRBD1	TRBJ1-1	TRBV2	-	TGTGCCAGCAGAGGACAGGGAGTTGCTGAAGCTTTCTTT	CASRGQGVAEAFF
TRBD2	TRBJ2-1	TRBV3-1/TRBV3-2	-	TGTGCCAGCAGCCCACCGGGACTAAAAATCAATGAGCAGTTCTTC	CASSPPGLKINEQFF
-	TRBJ1-2	TRBV19	-	TGTGCCAGTAGTATTGACAGCGAGAACACCTTC	CASSIDSENTF
-	TRBJ2-7	TRBV4-1	few	TGCGCCAGCAGCCAAGAGGGCCACGAGCAGTACTTC	CASSQEGHEQYF
TRBD2	TRBJ2-7	TRBV11-2	-	TGTGCCAGCAGCCCTAGCGGGGCCTACGAGCAGTACTTC	CASSPSGAYEQYF
-	TRBJ1-3	TRBV4-1	-	TGCGCCAGCAGCCAAGGACAGGCGTACAGAAACACCATATATTTT	CASSQGQAYRNTIYF
-	TRBJ1-5	TRBV12-2	-	TGTGCAAGTCGCTTATTAACAGCTTCTTATAGCAATCAGCCCCAGCATTTT	CASRLLTASYSNQPQHF
-	TRBJ1-3	TRBV6-5	-	TGTGCCAGCAGCGACTCACGAGTCGGAAACACCATATATTTT	CASSDSRVGNTIYF
TRBD2	TRBJ2-7	TRBV28	few	TGTGCCAGCAGAGAAAGCGGGGCTACCTACGAGCAGTACTTC	CASRESGATYEQYF
-	TRBJ1-2	TRBV19	few	TGTGCCAGTCACCAGGGACAACCCTATGGCTACACCTTC	CASHQGQPYGYTF
TRBD1	TRBJ2-3	TRBV2	-	TGTGCCAGCAGTGTTTCCGGGACAGTAGATACGCAGTATTTT	CASSVSGTVDTQYF
-	TRBJ2-5	TRBV27	-	TGTGCCAGCAGTCCATTCTGGGGGCTGCAAGAGACCCAGTACTTC	CASSPFWGLQETQYF
-	TRBJ1-2	TRBV29-1	-	TGCAGCGTTGACCGGGGAGCCTATGGCTACACCTTC	CSVDRGAYGYTF
-	TRBJ1-1	TRBV27	-	TGTGCCAGCATTTCCTCGGCGCGGGAGAAGCTGAGCACTGAAGCTTTCTTT	CASISSAREKLSTEAFF
-	TRBJ1-6	TRBV7-9	-	TGTGCCAGCAGCGCGGACTTAAATTCACCCCTCCACTTT	CASSADLNSPLHF
TRBD1	TRBJ2-7	TRBV6-1	-	TGTGCCAGCAGTGAATACGGGACAGCGATACTCGAGCAGTACTTC	CASSEYGTAILEQYF
-	TRBJ1-1	TRBV29-1	-	TGCAGCGTTCCGGACGGGGAAACGAACACTGAAGCTTTCTTT	CSVPDGETNTEAFF